These 21 T cell receptor beta chains came from one sample sequenced in a study of PD-1 blockade in classical Hodgkin lymphoma. TCRdb's table, derived via immunoSEQ multiplex PCR, lists solely in-frame clones and lacks some. The sample includes 30,000 to 35,000 clones, around 90% of them seen just once. Relapse after autologous stem cell transplantation occurred in every patient, and brentuximab vedotin exposure varied. Purified CD4+ T cells were obtained from thawed PBMCs through magnetic negative selection. The source material was CD4+ T cells from blood, sampled at baseline. The receptors originated from a human donor with classical Hodgkin lymphoma.

The CDR3 DNA sequence: TGTGCCAGCAGTTTTAGCGGTCCGGGGACCCAGTACTTC. Its translation is CASSFSGPGTQYF. The chain employs TRBV27 and TRBJ2-5; the D gene is possibly TRBD2 (6 bases). V was shortened by 3 bases and J by 7 bases, with 12 bases between the two germline ends. Germline lookup yields CDR1 MNHEY and CDR2 SMNVEV (reference sequence). The CDR3 runs to 13 residues.

The genes are TRBV5-1 and TRBJ2-1; TRBD1 is a possible D gene (7 bases). The CDR3 extends over 17 amino acids. Trimming stripped 3 bases from V and 6 bases from J, with 22 bases between. Germline V gene data show CDR1 as SGHRS and CDR2 as YFSETQ. CDR3 amino acids: CASSSSRGVYIFNEQFF. For the CDR3, the DNA is TGCGCCAGCAGCTCTTCCAGGGGGGTTTACATCTTCAATGAGCAGTTCTTC.

The chain combines TRBV5-5 with TRBJ1-1; D possibly corresponds to TRBD1 (5 bases). The germline gives CDR1 SGHKS, CDR2 YYEKEE (reference sequence). V lost 4 bases to trimming and J lost 7 bases, with 17 bases between them. CDR3 size: 14 residues. The CDR3 DNA reads TGTGCCAGCAGCCGCGCGGGAGGGGTAATTGAAGCTTTCTTT. Residues: CASSRAGGVIEAFF.

V is TRBV25-1 and J is TRBJ2-1; TRBD2 matches 7 bases. CDR3 length: 13 amino acids. V was pared by 7 bases and J by 10 bases, with 10 bases of the junction left unmatched. The germline CDR1 and CDR2 sequences are MGHDK and SYGVNS. For the CDR3, the DNA is TGTGCCAGCATGTTTGCGGGAGCAGGAGAGCAGTTCTTC. The encoded protein is CASMFAGAGEQFF.

The chain couples TRBV11-3 to TRBJ2-1; 8 bases agree with TRBD1. This CDR3 has 15 residues. The germline gives CDR1 SGHNT, CDR2 YENEEA. Trimming took 7 bases from V and 4 from J; bases not matched to a gene: 9. This CDR3 is CASKPDRGFYNEQFF. Here the CDR3 DNA reads TGTGCCAGCAAACCCGACAGGGGATTTTACAATGAGCAGTTCTTC.

The chain carries TRBV10-1 and TRBJ2-1, with D possibly TRBD1 on 6 matching bases. The CDR3 contains 12 residues. Germline CDR1 is WNHNN and CDR2 is SYGVQD (reference sequence). The V end was cut by 3 bases, the J end by 8 bases, with 8 bases between. In DNA, the CDR3 is TGCGCCAGCAGTGATGGGGGCGATGAGCAGTTCTTC. Amino acid sequence: CASSDGGDEQFF.

The chain uses TRBV19 and TRBJ1-5, with D possibly matching TRBD1 (6 bases). Germline loops: CDR1 LNHDA, CDR2 SQIVND (reference sequence). Trimming pared 2 bases from V and 5 bases from J, leaving 10 bases between. CDR3 size: 14 residues. The CDR3 protein is CASSIRGGDQPQHF. CDR3 DNA sequence: TGTGCCAGTAGTATAAGGGGGGGAGATCAGCCCCAGCATTTT. The full variable domain, rest sourced from reference TRBV19 and TRBJ1-5, is DGGITQSPKYLFRKEGQNVTLSCEQNLNHDAMYWYRQDPGQGLRLIYYSQIVNDFQKGDIAEGYSVSREKKESFPLTVTSAQKNPTAFYLCASSIRGGDQPQHFGDGTRLSIL.

The V and J genes are TRBV19 and TRBJ2-7; a possible D gene is TRBD1 (6 bases). Germline CDR1 is LNHDA and CDR2 is SQIVND (reference sequence). This CDR3 comprises 15 residues. The V end lost 3 bases, the J end lost 3 bases, and 15 bases lay between the germline ends. This CDR3 reads CASSISHGQLYEQYF. The CDR3, as DNA: TGTGCCAGTAGTATTTCCCACGGACAGCTCTACGAGCAGTACTTC.

This chain connects TRBV4-2 to TRBJ2-3, with unresolved D. Trimming shortened V by 1 base and J by 2 bases, and 10 bases separated the two germline ends. The V gene's germline CDR1 is LGHNA and CDR2 YNFKEQ. The CDR3 runs to 15 residues. The CDR3 sequence: CASSQVTSHTDTQYF. CDR3 coding DNA: TGTGCCAGCAGCCAAGTGACGAGTCACACAGATACGCAGTATTTT.

The J gene is TRBJ2-3, the V gene TRBV6-1, with D unresolved. CDR1 is MNHNS and CDR2 is SASEGT in the germline V gene. The germline V and J ends were trimmed by 4 bases and 3 bases, with 5 bases remaining between them. This CDR3 contains 12 residues. CDR3 DNA: TGTGCCAGCAGTGCTTTTACAGATACGCAGTATTTT. It translates to CASSAFTDTQYF.

The V call is TRBV6-1, the J call TRBJ2-5; 7 bases are a match to TRBD1. V was pared by 6 bases and J by 2 bases, with 9 bases of the junction left unmatched. The germline V gene has CDR1 MNHNS and CDR2 SASEGT. CDR3 length: 15 residues. CDR3 coding DNA: TGTGCCAGCAGCGAACAGACAGGGCCACAAGAGACCCAGTACTTC. Its protein product is CASSEQTGPQETQYF.

The chain carries TRBV5-1 and TRBJ2-7, with D perhaps matching TRBD1 (6 bases). CDR3 size: 14 residues. The germline gives CDR1 SGHRS, CDR2 YFSETQ. V lost 4 bases and J 4 bases, leaving 15 bases between the germline ends. Here the CDR3 reads CASSPGQPEYEQYF. CDR3 in DNA: TGCGCCAGCAGCCCCGGACAGCCTGAGTACGAGCAGTACTTC.

The chain recombines TRBV18 with TRBJ1-1; a weak D match, TRBD1 (6 bases). The CDR3 runs to 13 residues. CDR1 and CDR2 (germline): KGHSH, LQKENI. The germline V and J ends were trimmed by 6 bases and 5 bases, with 13 bases remaining between them. The CDR3 DNA reads TGTGCCAGCTCTTTAACAGGGCTAACTGAAGCTTTCTTT. Encoded protein: CASSLTGLTEAFF.

This sequence joins TRBV6-1 and TRBJ2-7; TRBD1 matches 7 bases. Germline V gives CDR1 MNHNS, CDR2 SASEGT. V was clipped by 5 bases and J by 2 bases; unmatched bases: 3. The CDR3 totals 13 residues. This chain's CDR3 is CASSRGQTYEQYF. CDR3 bases: TGTGCCAGCAGTAGGGGACAGACCTACGAGCAGTACTTC.

The V and J genes are TRBV30 and TRBJ1-5, with 10 bases lining up with TRBD1. Germline V gives CDR1 GTSNPN, CDR2 SVGIG (reference sequence). The CDR3 runs 18 residues. Trimming removed 0 bases from V and 0 bases from J; junction bases left unmatched: 8. CDR3 region: CAWSVGDRGGGSNQPQHF. In DNA, the CDR3 is TGTGCCTGGAGTGTTGGGGACAGGGGTGGGGGTAGCAATCAGCCCCAGCATTTT.

The V gene is TRBV6-6, the J gene TRBJ1-1; D not resolved. The CDR3 has 14 residues. Germline V gives CDR1 MNHNY, CDR2 SVGAGI (reference sequence). The V gene lost 1 base and the J gene lost 1 base, with 7 bases spanning the gap. CDR3 region: CASSYYGRNTEAFF. CDR3 sequence (DNA): TGTGCCAGCAGTTACTACGGACGGAACACTGAAGCTTTCTTT.

This chain uses TRBV5-1 with TRBJ2-5; no reliable D call. The V end lost 4 bases, the J end lost 0 bases, and 13 bases lay between the germline ends. From germline, CDR1 is SGHRS and CDR2 YFSETQ. The CDR3 has 15 amino acids. The CDR3 DNA sequence: TGCGCCAGCAGCCCGTCGGATGGATACCAAGAGACCCAGTACTTC. Translated: CASSPSDGYQETQYF. Filled out from reference TRBV5-1 and TRBJ2-5, the complete variable domain reads KAGVTQTPRYLIKTRGQQVTLSCSPISGHRSVSWYQQTPGQGLQFLFEYFSETQRNKGNFPGRFSGRQFSNSRSEMNVSTLELGDSALYLCASSPSDGYQETQYFGPGTRLLVL.

The rearrangement links TRBV10-3 to TRBJ1-6; D perhaps matches TRBD1 (5 bases). This CDR3 has 14 residues. Germline values: CDR1 ENHRY, CDR2 SYGVKD. V was clipped by 9 bases and J by 8 bases, with 17 bases between them. CDR3 in DNA: TGTGCCATACAACAAGGGACTCAGTATTCACCCCTCCACTTT. This translates into CAIQQGTQYSPLHF.

V usage is TRBV10-3 and J usage is TRBJ1-1; D is ambiguous. Germline V gene sequence: CDR1 ENHRY, CDR2 SYGVKD. The length of the CDR3 is 12 residues. Trimming removed 6 bases at V and 1 base at J, with 6 bases between. CDR3 amino acids: CAIRDGNTEAFF. DNA of the CDR3: TGTGCCATCAGGGACGGGAACACTGAAGCTTTCTTT.

V gene TRBV5-1 combines with J gene TRBJ1-4; D possibly corresponds to TRBD1 (5 bases). CDR1 and CDR2 from the germline V gene are SGHRS and YFSETQ. V was shortened by 5 bases and J by 8 bases, with 16 bases between the two germline ends. The CDR3 totals 14 residues. The CDR3 DNA is TGCGCCAGCAGGTCGACAGCCGAAGGGGAAAAACTGTTTTTT. This codes for CASRSTAEGEKLFF. Complete variable domain (other parts from reference TRBV5-1 and TRBJ1-4): KAGVTQTPRYLIKTRGQQVTLSCSPISGHRSVSWYQQTPGQGLQFLFEYFSETQRNKGNFPGRFSGRQFSNSRSEMNVSTLELGDSALYLCASRSTAEGEKLFFGSGTQLSVL.

This chain uses TRBV6-5 with TRBJ1-1; TRBD1 agrees at 9 bases. The CDR3 runs 15 residues. With V trimmed by 5 bases and J by 5 bases, 9 bases remained unmatched. Germline V gene data show CDR1 as MNHEY and CDR2 as SVGAGI. CDR3 DNA: TGTGCCAGCAGTACCCGAGACAGGGGGGAAACTGAAGCTTTCTTT. Protein: CASSTRDRGETEAFF.